These T cell receptor beta chains were read from a single sample in a study of sequential checkpoint blockade in melanoma. Sequencing was performed with immunoSEQ multiplex PCR; in TCRdb, only in-frame clones are kept and a portion is missing. The table shows some 19,000 clones, with approximately 30% occurring only once. This specimen was tumor tissue (inferred from file names), taken from a patient given nivolumab and ipilimumab in sequence. These receptors all come from a human donor with melanoma. CDR3s include the opening cysteine and the closing phenylalanine or tryptophan.

TRBV6-8	TRBJ2-1	CASGPRGQGMDEQFF
TRBV6-4	TRBJ1-5	CASSLTQGGQPQHF
TRBV29-1	TRBJ1-1	CSVTWFGNTEAFF
TRBV6-8	TRBJ2-7	CASSDLGLGKYF
TRBV10-2	TRBJ1-4	CASRRDTYREKLFF
TRBV28	TRBJ2-5	CASSPGTSGGAIETQYF
TRBV11-3	TRBJ2-7	CASSLDPGQTYEQYF
TRBV29-1	TRBJ1-2	CSVPRGGREDGYTF
TRBV19	TRBJ1-4	CASPDGPDPTNEKLFF
TRBV30	TRBJ2-1	CAWSVLLLAGQKKYNEQFF
TRBV18	TRBJ1-4	CASSPGTGYGEKLFF
TRBV6-8	TRBJ2-2	CASSWILAGGPWDTGELFF
TRBV29-1	TRBJ1-5	CSAHGPGTGGIYSNQPQHF
TRBV7-1	TRBJ2-1	CASSLGTGINEQFF
TRBV7-6	TRBJ2-1	CASSLGRTGGLDEQFF
TRBV14	TRBJ2-7	CASSQEVGLVHEQYF
TRBV18	TRBJ1-2	CASSQQGGEGYTF
TRBV11-3	TRBJ2-6	CASSLGTGGFISGANVLTF
TRBV6-8	TRBJ2-1	CASNTGQFEDFSYNEQFF
TRBV5-1	TRBJ1-5	CASSLGTASNQPQHF
TRBV11-3	TRBJ1-6	CASSVDSGVSPLHF
TRBV10-3	TRBJ2-7	CAIRGTSDTEGGIYEQYF
TRBV11-3	TRBJ2-1	CASSLGGGLNEQFF
TRBV28	TRBJ1-1	CASSLIGQGGTEAFF
TRBV14	TRBJ2-1	CASSQHVGLSSYNEQFF
TRBV11-3	TRBJ2-3	CASSWLDRGTDTQYF
TRBV29-1	TRBJ2-2	CSAFGSANTGELFF
TRBV23-1	TRBJ1-1	CASSQKTGGTEAFF
TRBV6-8	TRBJ1-1	CASSAVNTEAFF
TRBV18	TRBJ1-1	CASSPEQRYEAFF
TRBV12-5	TRBJ2-3	CASTHSGGTSTDTQYF
TRBV19	TRBJ1-1	CASSILLASEAFF
TRBV18	TRBJ2-5	CASSDVRETQYF
TRBV6-8	TRBJ2-1	CASGQGPSYNEQFF
TRBV6-8	TRBJ1-6	CASSSGQGGSPLHF
TRBV28	TRBJ2-3	CASVPGLAGGQRDTQYF
TRBV28	TRBJ1-1	CASSFPISANTEAFF
TRBV10-3	TRBJ2-2	CAISEFTGGASGELFF
TRBV15	TRBJ2-3	CATSTDSGSADTQYF
TRBV19	TRBJ2-4	CASSISRWGNIQYF
TRBV2	TRBJ1-2	CASSDDTYGYTF
TRBV11-3	TRBJ1-2	CASSLVPGIVWDGYTF
TRBV6-8	TRBJ2-5	CASSDGRGVKETQYF
TRBV23-1	TRBJ1-1	CASSLEGGTEAFF
TRBV4-1	TRBJ2-1	CASSQRVGGRGDEQFF
TRBV11-3	TRBJ2-7	CASSSYQVQGAYEQYF
TRBV19	TRBJ1-1	CASSASQISEAFF
TRBV1	TRBJ2-5	CASSPRDQETQYF
TRBV11-3	TRBJ2-1	CASSSLGLVGDEQFF
TRBV14	TRBJ2-6	CASSPLSGANVLTF
TRBV5-1	TRBJ2-1	CASSGRLAGLNNEQFF
TRBV19	TRBJ2-5	CASSMVAGGTQYF
TRBV1	TRBJ1-6	CASSRTWEGRTPLHF
TRBV11-1	TRBJ1-5	CASSLEVGFLGKNQPQHF
TRBV5-1	TRBJ1-1	CASSIQAQGGNTEAFF
TRBV18	TRBJ1-4	CASSSPRGQGEEKLFF
TRBV19	TRBJ2-1	CASSSGDSYNEQFF
TRBV7-6	TRBJ1-2	CASSPQGEGYGYTF